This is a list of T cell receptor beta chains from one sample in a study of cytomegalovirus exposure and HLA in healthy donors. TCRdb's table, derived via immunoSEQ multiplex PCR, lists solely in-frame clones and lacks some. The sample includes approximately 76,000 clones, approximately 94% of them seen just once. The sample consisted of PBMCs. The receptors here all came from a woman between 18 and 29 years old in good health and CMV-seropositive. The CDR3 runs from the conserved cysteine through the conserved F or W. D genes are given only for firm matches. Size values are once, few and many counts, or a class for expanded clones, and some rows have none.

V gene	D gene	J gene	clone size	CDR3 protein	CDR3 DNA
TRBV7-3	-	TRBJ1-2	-	CASSLLAARNYGYTF	TGTGCCAGCAGCTTATTGGCAGCGAGGAACTATGGCTACACCTTC
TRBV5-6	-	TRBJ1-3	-	CASSLIRGGRNTIYF	TGTGCCAGCAGCTTGATACGCGGGGGAAGAAACACCATATATTTT
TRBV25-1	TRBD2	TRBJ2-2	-	CASSGLAGGPGTGELFF	TGTGCCAGCAGTGGTCTAGCGGGGGGGCCGGGGACCGGGGAGCTGTTTTTT
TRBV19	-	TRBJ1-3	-	CASSSPGWDTIYF	TGTGCCAGTAGTTCCCCAGGGTGGGACACCATATATTTT
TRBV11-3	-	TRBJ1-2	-	CASSLGRADYGYTF	TGTGCCAGCAGCTTAGGGCGGGCGGACTATGGCTACACCTTC
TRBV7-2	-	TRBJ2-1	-	CASSGDRSYNEQFF	TGTGCCAGCAGCGGTGACAGGAGCTACAATGAGCAGTTCTTC
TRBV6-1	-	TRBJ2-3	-	CASSLRTIGTDTQYF	TGTGCCAGCAGCCTACGGACTATCGGCACAGATACGCAGTATTTT
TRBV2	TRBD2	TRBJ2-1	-	CASSDLLGLSGGVYNEQFF	TGTGCCAGCAGTGATTTGCTTGGACTTAGCGGGGGGGTCTACAATGAGCAGTTCTTC
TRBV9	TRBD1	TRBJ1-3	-	CASSLELTGLTGNTIYF	TGTGCCAGCAGCCTCGAATTGACAGGGCTAACTGGAAACACCATATATTTT
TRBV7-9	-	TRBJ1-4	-	CASSLGSPGGPNEKLFF	TGTGCCAGCAGCTTAGGGTCCCCGGGAGGGCCAAATGAAAAACTGTTTTTT
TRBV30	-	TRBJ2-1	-	CAWSAGYLYNEQFF	TGTGCCTGGAGTGCCGGGTACCTCTACAATGAGCAGTTCTTC
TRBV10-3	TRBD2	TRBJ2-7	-	CATLAGLSYEQYF	TGTGCCACTCTAGCGGGCCTCTCCTACGAGCAGTACTTC
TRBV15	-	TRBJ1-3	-	CATSPRSSPGNTIYF	TGTGCCACCAGCCCTAGAAGCAGCCCTGGAAACACCATATATTTT
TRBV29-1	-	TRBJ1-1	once	CSTGRGNTEAFF	TGCAGCACCGGACGGGGGAACACTGAAGCTTTCTTT
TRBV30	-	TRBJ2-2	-	CAWSAFLNTGELFF	TGTGCCTGGAGTGCCTTTCTGAACACCGGGGAGCTGTTTTTT
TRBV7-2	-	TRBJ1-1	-	CASSPPWQLNTEAFF	TGTGCCAGCAGCCCCCCCTGGCAGTTGAACACTGAAGCTTTCTTT
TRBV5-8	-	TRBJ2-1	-	CASSSPPNYNEQFF	TGTGCCAGCAGCTCCCCCCCCAACTACAATGAGCAGTTCTTC
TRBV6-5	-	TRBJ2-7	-	CASSYSSSPTYEQYF	TGTGCCAGCAGTTACTCGAGTTCTCCCACCTACGAGCAGTACTTC
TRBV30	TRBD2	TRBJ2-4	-	CAWSGEGPAKNIQYF	TGTGCCTGGAGTGGGGAGGGTCCGGCCAAAAACATTCAGTACTTC
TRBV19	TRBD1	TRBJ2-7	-	CASSRGTAYEQYF	TGTGCCAGTAGTAGAGGGACAGCCTACGAGCAGTACTTC
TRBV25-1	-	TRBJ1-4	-	CASSNRVAKLFF	TGTGCCAGCAGTAACAGGGTTGCAAAACTGTTTTTT
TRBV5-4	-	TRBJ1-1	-	CASSLVSETEAFF	TGTGCCAGCAGCTTGGTCAGCGAAACTGAAGCTTTCTTT
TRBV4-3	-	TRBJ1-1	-	CASSPGQDTEAFF	TGCGCCAGCAGCCCCGGACAAGACACTGAAGCTTTCTTT
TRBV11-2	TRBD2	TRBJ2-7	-	CASSVGAGGGLPYEQYF	TGTGCCAGCTCCGTTGGGGCGGGAGGCGGGCTTCCATACGAGCAGTACTTC
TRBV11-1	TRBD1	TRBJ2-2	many	CASSLVEDREDTGELFF	TGTGCCAGCAGCTTAGTAGAGGACAGGGAGGACACCGGGGAGCTGTTTTTT
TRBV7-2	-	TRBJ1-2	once	CASSLTPYEFNYGYTF	TGTGCCAGCAGCTTAACCCCGTACGAGTTTAACTATGGCTACACCTTC
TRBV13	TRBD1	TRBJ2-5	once	CASSLGTGGMLKTQYF	TGTGCCAGCAGCTTAGGCACAGGGGGCATGTTGAAGACCCAGTACTTC
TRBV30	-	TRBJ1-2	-	CAWTGRSYGYTF	TGTGCCTGGACAGGGCGAAGCTATGGCTACACCTTC